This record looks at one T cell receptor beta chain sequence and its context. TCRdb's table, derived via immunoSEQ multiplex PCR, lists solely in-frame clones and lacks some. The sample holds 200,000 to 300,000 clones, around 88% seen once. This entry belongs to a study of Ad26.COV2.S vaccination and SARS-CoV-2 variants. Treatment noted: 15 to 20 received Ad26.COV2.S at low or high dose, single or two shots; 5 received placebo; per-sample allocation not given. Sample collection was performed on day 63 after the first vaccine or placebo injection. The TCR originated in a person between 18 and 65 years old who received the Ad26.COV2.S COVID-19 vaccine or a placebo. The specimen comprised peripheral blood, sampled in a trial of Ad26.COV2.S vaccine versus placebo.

The CDR3 DNA follows: TGTGCCAGCAGCTGGCAGAATAATTCACCCCTCCACTTT. Amino acids: CASSWQNNSPLHF. V gene TRBV9 combines with J gene TRBJ1-6; D call uncertain. The CDR3 covers 13 residues. The germline CDR1 and CDR2 sequences are SGDLS and YYNGEE. Trimming pared 4 bases from V and 5 bases from J, leaving 7 bases between.